This T cell receptor (beta chain) was captured by sequencing in a study of Ad26.COV2.S vaccination and SARS-CoV-2 variants. Findings and caveats of the study: Spike-specific CD8+ and CD4+ T cell responses reportedly showed substantial breadth after vaccination.

The assay was immunoSEQ multiplex PCR, and TCRdb's table has in-frame clones only and misses some. Among about 680,000 clones listed, about 89% were seen once. Germline CDR1 MNHEY, CDR2 SVGAGI. The CDR3 contains 14 residues. V lost 6 bases and J lost 5; bases outside the gene matches: 6. About this clone itself: Its antigen is unknown.

The treatment is: around 19 received Ad26.COV2.S at low or high dose, single or two shots; several received placebo; per-sample allocation not given. Samples came from day 63 after the first vaccine or placebo injection. As its vector, the vaccine had Ad26, which expressed Wuhan-strain SARS-CoV-2 spike. The TCR originated in a person between 18 and 65 years old who received the Ad26.COV2.S COVID-19 vaccine or a placebo. The V gene is TRBV6-5, the J gene TRBJ1-2; 10 positions match TRBD1. The sample in question was peripheral blood, obtained in a trial of Ad26.COV2.S vaccine versus placebo. The DNA for the CDR3 is TGTGCCAGCAGCCCCTGGACAGGGGGGTATGGCTACACCTTC. It translates to CASSPWTGGYGYTF.